The next 22 T cell receptor beta chains were all read from a single sample in a study of blood T cell repertoires in COVID-19. This table comes from immunoSEQ multiplex PCR, and its TCRdb copy is limited to in-frame clones, with some not included. This repertoire shows 190,000 or so clones, over 80% found once; its top ten account for 0.95%. Material: peripheral blood. These receptors all come from a man aged 55-75 years with COVID-19, enrolled during active disease.

This clone was found a few times. This rearrangement joins TRBV5-1 to TRBJ1-5; D might be TRBD1 (5 bases). The CDR3 consists of 14 residues. Trimming took 0 bases from V and 7 from J, leaving 11 bases between them. Per the germline V gene, CDR1 is SGHRS and CDR2 is YFSETQ. The CDR3 nucleotides read TGCGCCAGCAGCTTGGATGGGGCGCCCCAGCCCCAGCATTTT. It is translated as CASSLDGAPQPQHF.

The rearrangement joins TRBV11-2 to TRBJ1-1, with D perhaps matching TRBD1 (5 bases). Germline CDR1 reads SGHAT; CDR2 reads FQNNGV. V was cut by 7 bases and J by 6 bases, with 12 bases left in between. This CDR3 comprises 12 residues. This chain's CDR3 is CASNNRGAEAFF. Written as DNA, the CDR3 is TGTGCCAGCAACAATCGGGGGGCTGAAGCTTTCTTT.

This clone occurred once. The J gene is TRBJ2-5, the V gene TRBV5-1, with D possibly being TRBD2 (6 bases). Germline V CDR1 and CDR2: SGHRS, YFSETQ. V lost 1 base, J lost 1 base, and 11 bases lay in between. The CDR3 totals 15 residues. CDR3 sequence (DNA): TGCGCCAGCAGCTTGATCTCTAGCGCCCAAGAGACCCAGTACTTC. Amino acid sequence: CASSLISSAQETQYF.

The chain joins TRBV2 to TRBJ2-2, with a tentative D call TRBD2 (5 bases). CDR1 is SNHLY and CDR2 is FYNNEI in the germline V gene. Trimming took off 5 bases at V and 5 bases at J, with 15 bases between the two ends. The CDR3 runs to 15 residues. Written as DNA, the CDR3 is TGTGCCAGCAGTCCCCGGACCTCGGGAACCGGGGAGCTGTTTTTT. Translation: CASSPRTSGTGELFF.

The chain combines TRBV7-9 with TRBJ2-1; 9 nucleotides match TRBD2. Trimming took 1 base from V and 10 from J; bases not matched to a gene: 11. Germline values: CDR1 SEHNR, CDR2 FQNEAQ (reference sequence). This CDR3 is built from 16 residues. Here the CDR3 DNA reads TGTGCCAGCAGCTTAGTAGTTCTAGCGGGGAGCGGGGAGCAGTTCTTC. It is translated as CASSLVVLAGSGEQFF.

This clone was found a few times. The chain joins TRBV7-6 to TRBJ2-1; the match to TRBD2 covers 12 bases. This CDR3 is built from 18 residues. V was clipped by 0 bases and J by 10 bases; unmatched bases: 13. CDR1 SGHVS and CDR2 FNYEAQ come from the germline V gene. CDR3 in DNA: TGTGCCAGCAGCTTAGCCCCTCTGACTAGCGGGAGTATAAGCGAGCAGTTCTTC. Encoded protein: CASSLAPLTSGSISEQFF.

J is TRBJ2-5 and V is TRBV2; D is possibly TRBD2 (5 bases). The V end lost 6 bases, the J end lost 2 bases, and 7 bases lay between the germline ends. In germline, CDR1 is SNHLY, CDR2 FYNNEI. The CDR3 sequence is 12 residues long. CDR3 coding DNA: TGTGCCAGCAGCCGGGATCAAGAGACCCAGTACTTC. Its translation is CASSRDQETQYF.

The chain joins TRBV27 to TRBJ1-2; 7 bases are a match to TRBD1. In germline, CDR1 is MNHEY, CDR2 SMNVEV (reference sequence). With V trimmed by 6 bases and J by 4 bases, 11 bases remained unmatched. CDR3 size: 15 residues. CDR3 protein: CASSLQGEQSYGYTF. DNA of the CDR3: TGTGCCAGCAGCCTGCAGGGGGAACAGAGCTATGGCTACACCTTC.

J is TRBJ1-6 and V is TRBV5-1, with no clear D. Per the germline V gene, CDR1 is SGHRS and CDR2 is YFSETQ. There are 15 residues in the CDR3. The V gene lost 4 bases and the J gene lost 6 bases, with 14 bases spanning the gap. CDR3 nucleotide sequence: TGCGCCAGCAGCATGGACGGAGCAACTAATTCACCCCTCCACTTT. Protein: CASSMDGATNSPLHF.

In this sample, this clone turned up a few times. The CDR3 sequence is CACPRDRGNLNYGYTF. The DNA of the CDR3 is TGTGCCTGTCCCCGGGACAGGGGAAACCTAAACTATGGCTACACCTTC. J is TRBJ1-2 and V is TRBV30; 10 nucleotides align to TRBD1. The CDR3 is made up of 16 amino acids. CDR1 is GTSNPN and CDR2 is SVGIG in the germline V gene (reference sequence). With 6 bases clipped from V and 2 bases from J, the junction kept 12 bases outside the gene matches.

The CDR3 nucleotides are TGTGCCAGCAGCCAAGGTATCGGCAGGGGAGATAGCAATCAGCCCCAGCATTTT. It is translated as CASSQGIGRGDSNQPQHF. This chain joins TRBV4-2 and TRBJ1-5; TRBD1 might be the D (6 bases). The germline V gene encodes CDR1 LGHNA and CDR2 YNFKEQ. This CDR3 is 18 amino acids long. With 1 base removed from V and 0 bases from J, the gap between germline ends came to 16 bases.

The chain carries TRBV28 and TRBJ2-3, with D perhaps matching TRBD2 (5 bases). V lost 4 bases, J lost 0 bases, and 11 bases lay in between. Germline V gene sequence: CDR1 MDHEN, CDR2 SYDVKM. There are 15 residues in the CDR3. This CDR3 reads CASSSPRTSTDTQYF. For the CDR3, the DNA is TGTGCCAGCAGTTCACCCAGGACTAGCACAGATACGCAGTATTTT.

The chain employs TRBV18 and TRBJ2-3; no clear D. The length of the CDR3 is 16 residues. The germline V gene has CDR1 KGHSH and CDR2 LQKENI. Trimming removed 3 bases at V and 4 bases at J, with 17 bases between. The CDR3 loop is CASSPGLGASADTQYF. CDR3 DNA sequence: TGTGCCAGCTCACCCGGTCTAGGAGCCTCCGCAGATACGCAGTATTTT.

V usage is TRBV2 and J usage is TRBJ2-7; unclear D gene. There are 14 residues in the CDR3. Germline CDR1 SNHLY, CDR2 FYNNEI. The V end lost 5 bases, the J end lost 6 bases, and 17 bases lay between the germline ends. The CDR3 DNA sequence: TGTGCCAGCAGTAGCCTAGTTTCTACTCCCGAGCAGTACTTC. It is translated as CASSSLVSTPEQYF.

The chain has TRBV7-9 and TRBJ1-3; unclear D gene. Germline V gene data show CDR1 as SEHNR and CDR2 as FQNEAQ (reference sequence). Trimming stripped 2 bases from V and 4 bases from J, with 18 bases between. This CDR3 has 17 residues. The CDR3 DNA follows: TGTGCCAGCAGCTTAAATCTCCGGAGGAGGTACGGAAACACCATATATTTT. Its protein product is CASSLNLRRRYGNTIYF.

The chain couples TRBV28 to TRBJ2-3, with TRBD1 identical over 8 bases. Trimming at V came to 3 bases and at J to 4 bases, leaving 3 bases not matched to a gene. In germline, CDR1 is MDHEN, CDR2 SYDVKM. The CDR3 is 14 residues long. CDR3 DNA sequence: TGTGCCAGCAGTTTTGCAGGGGGCGCAGATACGCAGTATTTT. It is translated as CASSFAGGADTQYF.

The CDR3 loop reads CASSGGGTSGRQDTQYF. The CDR3 DNA reads TGTGCCAGCAGTGGGGGGGGAACTAGCGGGAGGCAAGATACGCAGTATTTT. V is TRBV6-1 and J is TRBJ2-3, with 12 bases lining up with TRBD2. The length of the CDR3 is 17 residues. Trimming removed 4 bases from V and 5 bases from J; junction bases left unmatched: 10. The germline gives CDR1 MNHNS, CDR2 SASEGT.

This clone was counted a few times. The V and J genes are TRBV6-2 or TRBV6-3 and TRBJ1-2; D is ambiguous. V was trimmed by 6 bases and J by 2 bases, leaving 10 bases between them. The CDR3 loop spans 13 amino acids. CDR1 and CDR2 from the germline V gene are MNHEY and SVGEGT. CDR3 nucleotides: TGTGCCAGCAGCCAGCTTACGAACTATGGCTACACCTTC. It specifies CASSQLTNYGYTF.

The chain links TRBV19 to TRBJ1-1; the match to TRBD1 covers 8 bases. Trimming cost V 5 bases and J 8 bases; bases outside gene matches: 10. The germline V gene has CDR1 LNHDA and CDR2 SQIVND (reference sequence). This CDR3 region has 14 residues. The CDR3 here is CASSVGQGSAEAFF. DNA of the CDR3: TGTGCCAGTAGTGTAGGACAGGGAAGCGCCGAAGCTTTCTTT.

This chain uses TRBV5-1 with TRBJ2-5; 14 nucleotides match TRBD2. The CDR3 has 17 residues. Germline CDR1 SGHRS, CDR2 YFSETQ. The V gene end was trimmed by 4 bases and the J gene end by 4 bases; junction bases not matched to a gene: 9. In nucleotides, the CDR3 is TGCGCCAGCAGCCTACGACTAGCGGGAGGGGGAGGAGAGACCCAGTACTTC. Encoded protein: CASSLRLAGGGGETQYF.

This chain uses TRBV19 with TRBJ1-1, with 7 positions matching TRBD1. The CDR3 extends over 14 amino acids. Germline V lookup: CDR1 LNHDA, CDR2 SQIVND (reference sequence). J lost 4 bases, V lost 5 bases, and 7 bases had no gene match. The CDR3 loop reads CASSSQGVGTEAFF. The CDR3 nucleotides read TGTGCCAGTAGTTCGCAGGGGGTTGGCACTGAAGCTTTCTTT.

The CDR3, as DNA: TGTGCCAGCAGTGTCTGGCCGGGACAGGGCGCCTACGAGCAGTACTTC. Its protein product is CASSVWPGQGAYEQYF. This chain joins TRBV6-7 and TRBJ2-7; 9 bases line up with TRBD1. TRBV6-7 is labeled an ORF, and its function is uncertain. The CDR3 totals 16 residues. After removal of 5 bases from V and 2 bases from J, the junction contained 10 bases not matched to a gene.